This is a list of T cell receptor beta chains from one sample in a study of OX40 agonist ivuxolimab in advanced cancers. Sequencing used immunoSEQ multiplex PCR; TCRdb keeps in-frame clones, though not all of them. The data hold fewer than 35,000 clones, with approximately 89% observed a single time. Specimen: CD4+ or CD8+ T cells sorted from blood, collected in a trial of the OX40 agonist ivuxolimab. These receptors all stem from an adult with an advanced solid tumor such as melanoma, head and neck, liver or kidney cancer. Each CDR3 is given with its conserved first and last residue. A D gene is named only where the DNA matches it firmly. Rows give clone size only sometimes, using once, few, many, or a class for an expanded clone.

>.|.|TRBV5-6|TRBJ1-5
TGTGCCAGCAGCTTGTCAACCAGGTTTAGCAATCAGCCCCAGCATTTT
CASSLSTRFSNQPQHF
>.|TRBD1|TRBV6-5|TRBJ1-2
TGTGCCAGCAGTTTTAGACAGGGGGGTGGCTACACCTTC
CASSFRQGGGYTF
>.|.|TRBV18|TRBJ1-5
TGTGCCAGCTCACCCCCCGGGACATATAGCAATCAGCCCCAGCATTTT
CASSPPGTYSNQPQHF
>.|.|TRBV5-6|TRBJ2-7
TGTGCCAGCAGCCCGGCCGGGGGGCCGGAGGTTGGGCAGTACTTC
CASSPAGGPEVGQYF
>once|.|TRBV25-1|TRBJ2-7
TGTGCCAGCAGTCAAGATCGGACTGGGCGGTTATACGAGCAGTACTTC
CASSQDRTGRLYEQYF
>.|.|TRBV2|TRBJ2-5
TGTGCCAGCAGGGCCCAACGGGATTATCAAGAGACCCAGTACTTC
CASRAQRDYQETQYF
>.|.|TRBV19|TRBJ2-5
TGTGCCAGTAGTATAAACGGGCGCCGGGGGGAGACCCAGTACTTC
CASSINGRRGETQYF
>.|.|TRBV28|TRBJ1-3
TGTGCCAGCGGGGATCTGATAGCTGCTGGAAACACCATATATTTT
CASGDLIAAGNTIYF
>.|.|TRBV30|TRBJ1-3
TGTGCCTGGAGTCATAGGGCAGGGGAGTATTCTGGAAACACCATATATTTT
CAWSHRAGEYSGNTIYF
>.|.|TRBV5-4|TRBJ1-1
TGTGCCAGCAGCTTGGAGGTGCGCAACACTGAAGCTTTCTTT
CASSLEVRNTEAFF
>.|TRBD2|TRBV27|TRBJ2-2
TGTGCCAGCAGAAAAGGCCGACTAGCGCAAACCGGGGAGCTGTTTTTT
CASRKGRLAQTGELFF
>.|.|TRBV7-2|TRBJ1-6
TGTGCCAGCAGCTTAGAATTATCAGTGCCTAATTCACCCCTCCACTTT
CASSLELSVPNSPLHF
>.|.|TRBV7-8|TRBJ1-1
TGTGCCAGCACCAAAGGGGGGAACACTGAAGCTTTCTTT
CASTKGGNTEAFF
>.|.|TRBV6-1|TRBJ2-5
TGTGCCAGCAGAGAGGGGGCGCAGGGAGGAGAGACCCAGTACTTC
CASREGAQGGETQYF
>.|.|TRBV5-1|TRBJ2-1
TGCGCCAGCAGCTTGTTGATTGGGGGGAGGTCTGAGCAGTTCTTC
CASSLLIGGRSEQFF
>.|.|TRBV7-9|TRBJ2-3
TGTGCCAGCAGCTTGAAGGCACTAGCTACAGATACGCAGTATTTT
CASSLKALATDTQYF
>.|.|TRBV9|TRBJ1-5
TGTGCCAGCAGCGTAGAGACCCAAGGACAAAATAGCAATCAGCCCCAGCATTTT
CASSVETQGQNSNQPQHF
>.|.|TRBV11-3|TRBJ1-1
TGTGCCAGCAGCTTAGAAAAAGGGGCGCGGGCTTTCTTT
CASSLEKGARAFF
>.|.|TRBV29-1|TRBJ1-4
TGCAGCGGTCAACTGGGCCGACGGGATGAAAAACTGTTTTTT
CSGQLGRRDEKLFF
>few|.|TRBV30|TRBJ1-1
TGTGCCTGGAGTGGTTGGGCAGATGAAGCTTTCTTT
CAWSGWADEAFF
>.|.|TRBV7-2|TRBJ1-1
TGTGCCAGCAGCCCCTACACTGAAGCTTTCTTT
CASSPYTEAFF
>.|.|TRBV30|TRBJ1-6
TGTGCCTGGGGGGGGACACTTAATTCACCCCTCCACTTT
CAWGGTLNSPLHF
>.|TRBD2|TRBV7-2|TRBJ2-3
TGTGCCACCAAGGGGACTAGCGGGAGCAGGTCGACAGATACGCAGTATTTT
CATKGTSGSRSTDTQYF
>.|.|TRBV6-1|TRBJ2-7
TGTGCCAGCGATATAAAGGGGGGCGAGCAGTACTTC
CASDIKGGEQYF
>.|.|TRBV19|TRBJ1-5
TGTGCCAGTAGATCCAGGGAGGGAGATCAGCCCCAGCATTTT
CASRSREGDQPQHF
>.|TRBD2|TRBV5-1|TRBJ2-5
TGCGCCAGCAGCTTGGGTGCGGGACTAAGGCAGACCCAGTACTTC
CASSLGAGLRQTQYF
>.|.|TRBV28|TRBJ1-1
TGTGCCAGCAGTTTCTCCAGGGGCCCGGCTTTGACTGAAGCTTTCTTT
CASSFSRGPALTEAFF
>.|TRBD2|TRBV5-1|TRBJ2-7
TGCGCCAGCAGCCACGGGACTAGCGAAATGGGGCAGTACTTC
CASSHGTSEMGQYF
>.|TRBD2|TRBV5-4|TRBJ2-5
TGTGCCAGCAGCCGAAGGAGGGAGGGAGAGACCCAGTACTTC
CASSRRREGETQYF
>.|.|TRBV5-4|TRBJ1-1
TGTGCCAGCAGCTTGGGTGGGAGGGGCCCGAACACTGAAGCTTTCTTT
CASSLGGRGPNTEAFF
>.|TRBD2|TRBV7-2|TRBJ2-4
TGTGCCAGCAGCTTAGACACTAGCGGAAGAAACATTCAGTACTTC
CASSLDTSGRNIQYF